Presented here are 30 T cell receptor beta chains from one specimen sequenced in a study of shared clonotypes between healthy human individuals. Repertoires were generated with immunoSEQ multiplex PCR, while TCRdb's copy carries only in-frame clones and drops some. The table records over 2 million clones, 90% to 95% of them present only once. Material for sequencing was naive CD4+ T cells sorted from blood. The subset denotes: CD45RA+ positively selected. The receptors were sampled from a man aged 18-30 years in good health.

The rearrangement uses TRBV5-4 and TRBJ2-7; no clear D. Trimming pared 3 bases from V and 6 bases from J, leaving 13 bases between. Germline CDR1 and CDR2: SGHNT and YYREEE (reference sequence). The CDR3 length is 13 residues. The CDR3 DNA is TGTGCCAGCAGCTCCCCGACGGTCAGCGAGCAGTACTTC. As protein: CASSSPTVSEQYF.

The genes are TRBV4-3 and TRBJ1-2, with 8 bases fitting TRBD1. The CDR3 contains 18 residues. V was pared by 0 bases and J by 2 bases, with 11 bases of the junction left unmatched. CDR1 and CDR2 (germline): LGHNA, YSLEER. Here the CDR3 reads CASSQEPSVAGGNYGYTF. The CDR3 nucleotides are TGCGCCAGCAGCCAAGAGCCCTCGGTGGCAGGGGGCAACTATGGCTACACCTTC.

V usage is TRBV6-5 and J usage is TRBJ1-6; D perhaps matches TRBD1 (5 bases). This CDR3 is built from 13 residues. V gave up 6 bases and J gave up 6 bases, with 9 bases separating them. Germline loops: CDR1 MNHEY, CDR2 SVGAGI. The CDR3 bases are TGTGCCAGCAGGAACGGGGCTAATTCACCCCTCCACTTT. Encoded protein: CASRNGANSPLHF.

This rearrangement joins TRBV19 to TRBJ2-1; D is unresolved. The CDR3 consists of 16 residues. Germline V lookup: CDR1 LNHDA, CDR2 SQIVND (reference sequence). V dropped 4 bases and J dropped 4 bases, with 17 bases sitting between them. For the CDR3, the DNA is TGTGCCAGTAGTACTAGGACCTATTATACGTACAATGAGCAGTTCTTC. Translated: CASSTRTYYTYNEQFF.

V is TRBV4-2 and J is TRBJ1-6, with D perhaps matching TRBD1 (5 bases). V was pared by 0 bases and J by 9 bases, with 9 bases between. From germline, CDR1 is LGHNA and CDR2 YNFKEQ. The CDR3 runs to 14 residues. CDR3 nucleotide sequence: TGTGCCAGCAGCCAAGATCTAGGGGTTTCACCCCTCCACTTT. Translating it yields CASSQDLGVSPLHF.

This rearrangement joins TRBV5-6 to TRBJ2-2; 8 bases line up with TRBD1. The CDR3 loop spans 14 amino acids. V dropped 3 bases and J dropped 7; count of bases not matched to a gene: 5. Germline loops: CDR1 SGHDT, CDR2 YYEEEE. The CDR3 sequence is CASSSDRGLGELFF. The CDR3 bases are TGTGCCAGCAGCTCCGACAGGGGACTCGGGGAGCTGTTTTTT. The whole variable domain, filled in from reference TRBV5-6 and TRBJ2-2, reads DAGVTQSPTHLIKTRGQQVTLRCSPKSGHDTVSWYQQALGQGPQFIFQYYEEEERQRGNFPDRFSGHQFPNYSSELNVNALLLGDSALYLCASSSDRGLGELFFGEGSRLTVL.

As concerns this clone: At the DNA level, this CDR3 is encoded by other sequences in the same sample as well. This chain joins TRBV5-1 and TRBJ2-7; D perhaps matches TRBD1 (6 bases). This CDR3 is built from 14 residues. Trimming took off 3 bases at V and 0 bases at J, with 10 bases between the two ends. Looked up from germline, CDR1 is SGHRS and CDR2 is YFSETQ. CDR3 in amino acids: CASSSTGDSYEQYF. CDR3 nucleotides: TGCGCCAGCAGCTCGACAGGAGACTCCTACGAGCAGTACTTC.

The rearrangement uses TRBV6-5 and TRBJ2-5; possible D gene TRBD1, 5 bases. There are 14 residues in the CDR3. Germline V gene lookup returns CDR1 MNHEY and CDR2 SVGAGI. Trimming removed 3 bases at V and 5 bases at J, with 13 bases between. The CDR3 sequence is CASSYSLQGETQYF. The CDR3 DNA follows: TGTGCCAGCAGTTATAGCTTGCAGGGCGAGACCCAGTACTTC.

This clone was counted a single time. The J gene is TRBJ2-5, the V gene TRBV28; 10 positions match TRBD1. Germline V CDR1 and CDR2: MDHEN, SYDVKM. This CDR3 has 15 residues. J gave up 5 bases and V 4 bases, and 7 bases lay outside the gene matches. The CDR3 loop reads CASSSGTGAGETQYF. DNA of the CDR3: TGTGCCAGCAGTTCCGGGACAGGGGCGGGGGAGACCCAGTACTTC. The entire variable domain, with the rest obtained from reference TRBV28 and TRBJ2-5, is as follows: DVKVTQSSRYLVKRTGEKVFLECVQDMDHENMFWYRQDPGLGLRLIYFSYDVKMKEKGDIPEGYSVSREKKERFSLILESASTNQTSMYLCASSSGTGAGETQYFGPGTRLLVL.

The rearrangement links TRBV30 to TRBJ1-1; D gene ambiguous. Trimming shortened V by 0 bases and J by 9 bases, and 11 bases separated the two germline ends. This CDR3 is 12 amino acids long. CDR1 and CDR2 (germline): GTSNPN, SVGIG (reference sequence). Here the CDR3 reads CAWSVLGEKAFF. In DNA, the CDR3 is TGTGCCTGGAGTGTACTTGGGGAGAAAGCTTTCTTT.

The gene calls are TRBV25-1 and TRBJ2-3, with D perhaps given as TRBD1 or TRBD2 (5 bases each). The germline V and J ends were trimmed by 1 base and 0 bases, with 8 bases remaining between them. Germline V CDR1 and CDR2: MGHDK, SYGVNS. This CDR3 is built from 15 residues. The CDR3 DNA reads TGTGCCAGCAGTGAATGGGGCGGGAGCACAGATACGCAGTATTTT. Amino acids: CASSEWGGSTDTQYF.

The gene calls are TRBV5-1 and TRBJ2-7; TRBD2 matches at 7 bases. The V segment lost 4 bases and the J segment 5 bases; nucleotides outside the gene matches: 18. The CDR3 runs 17 residues. Germline values: CDR1 SGHRS, CDR2 YFSETQ. The CDR3 sequence is CASSGSAGLPIPNEQYF. The CDR3 DNA reads TGCGCCAGCAGCGGATCAGCGGGACTACCTATTCCTAACGAGCAGTACTTC.

The chain couples TRBV7-2 to TRBJ1-2; the D is unclear. CDR1 SGHTA and CDR2 FQGNSA come from the germline V gene. Trimming removed 7 bases from V and 8 bases from J, with 17 bases in between. The CDR3 loop spans 13 amino acids. CDR3 DNA sequence: TGTGCCAGCATCGTGGGGTCCGCGGCAGGCTACACCTTC. This sequence encodes CASIVGSAAGYTF.

The chain links TRBV30 to TRBJ1-5; D is uncertain. CDR3 length equals 13 residues. V lost 2 bases and J 3 bases, leaving 8 bases between the germline ends. Germline CDR1 and CDR2: GTSNPN and SVGIG (reference sequence). In DNA form, the CDR3 reads TGTGCCTGGAGTTTCTGGGACAATCAGCCCCAGCATTTT. Amino acids: CAWSFWDNQPQHF.

This chain links TRBV5-4 with TRBJ2-7; 12 positions agree with TRBD2. Germline CDR1 reads SGHNT; CDR2 reads YYREEE (reference sequence). The ends lost 0 bases at V and 11 bases at J; junction bases unmatched: 9. This CDR3 region has 15 residues. The chain's CDR3 is CASSLEPSGRALEYF. The CDR3 DNA follows: TGTGCCAGCAGCTTGGAACCTAGCGGGAGGGCCTTGGAGTACTTC.

The gene calls are TRBV16 and TRBJ1-1, with D tentatively TRBD1 (5 bases). V was clipped by 0 bases and J by 10 bases, with 18 bases between them. The CDR3 totals 15 residues. Germline V lookup: CDR1 KGHSY, CDR2 FQNENV. The CDR3 loop is CASSQSRAAGTGAFF. For the CDR3, the DNA is TGTGCCAGCAGCCAATCCAGGGCAGCTGGAACGGGAGCTTTCTTT.

The rearrangement links TRBV6-1 to TRBJ1-2; D ambiguous. The CDR3 runs 13 residues. Germline values: CDR1 MNHNS, CDR2 SASEGT. V shed 5 bases and J shed 8 bases, with 15 bases lying between them. Here the CDR3 DNA reads TGTGCCAGCAGTCCCTCCTGGGCCGGAGGCTACACCTTC. Translated, it gives CASSPSWAGGYTF.

The V gene is TRBV30, the J gene TRBJ2-6; possibly TRBD1 for D (6 bases). Deletions cut 4 bases from V and 4 bases from J, with 14 bases between. The CDR3 runs to 15 residues. Germline lookup yields CDR1 GTSNPN and CDR2 SVGIG (reference sequence). In DNA form, the CDR3 reads TGTGCCTGGACCGCCCAGGGGTCCGGGGCCAACGTCCTGACTTTC. Translating it yields CAWTAQGSGANVLTF.

The V and J genes are TRBV7-2 and TRBJ2-6, with D uncertain. Germline assignment: CDR1 SGHTA and CDR2 FQGNSA. The CDR3 length is 13 residues. V was trimmed by 11 bases and J by 0 bases, leaving 8 bases between them. In nucleotides, the CDR3 is TGTGCCGGACGGTACTCTGGGGCCAACGTCCTGACTTTC. Protein: CAGRYSGANVLTF.

The J gene is TRBJ1-6, the V gene TRBV4-1, with 8 bases lining up with TRBD1. Germline loops: CDR1 MGHRA, CDR2 YSYEKL. V lost 3 bases and J lost 7; bases outside the gene matches: 8. The CDR3 consists of 16 residues. In nucleotides, the CDR3 is TGCGCCAGCAGCCACTTACCGGGACAGGTGAATTCACCCCTCCACTTT. It encodes CASSHLPGQVNSPLHF.

This chain connects TRBV6-6 to TRBJ1-1; D gene ambiguous. This CDR3 has 11 residues. In germline, CDR1 is MNHNY, CDR2 SVGAGI (reference sequence). V gave up 8 bases and J gave up 4 bases, with 8 bases separating them. CDR3: CASGRGTEAFF. The CDR3 DNA is TGTGCCAGCGGGCGGGGCACTGAAGCTTTCTTT.

The V call is TRBV27, the J call TRBJ1-1; D uncertain. The CDR3 runs 13 residues. Trimming took 5 bases from V and 0 from J, leaving 7 bases between them. The germline V gene encodes CDR1 MNHEY and CDR2 SMNVEV (reference sequence). CDR3 sequence (DNA): TGTGCCAGCAGTGAGACGGTGAACACTGAAGCTTTCTTT. This translates into CASSETVNTEAFF.

This chain connects TRBV28 to TRBJ2-7, with 11 nucleotides matching TRBD1. The CDR3 is made up of 14 amino acids. The J segment lost 6 bases and the V segment lost 2 bases, leaving 3 bases of the junction unmatched. Germline CDR1 reads MDHEN; CDR2 reads SYDVKM. The CDR3 DNA sequence: TGTGCCAGCAGTTTAGGGACAGGGGGGCGCGAGCAGTACTTC. As protein: CASSLGTGGREQYF.

The V gene is TRBV6-1, the J gene TRBJ2-7, with 10 nucleotides matching TRBD1. The CDR3 is made up of 15 amino acids. Unmatched junction bases numbered 3, after V lost 1 base and J lost 3 bases. CDR1 MNHNS and CDR2 SASEGT come from the germline V gene. The CDR3 sequence: CASSEGTGGFYEQYF. The CDR3 DNA reads TGTGCCAGCAGTGAAGGGACAGGGGGGTTCTACGAGCAGTACTTC.

The CDR3 nucleotides are TGTGCCAGCAGCTTGGTTTCAGAACAGTACTTC. Translated: CASSLVSEQYF. The chain uses TRBV5-6 and TRBJ2-4; D is uncertain. The CDR3 extends over 11 amino acids. Trimming stripped 0 bases from V and 13 bases from J, with 8 bases between. CDR1 and CDR2 from the germline V gene are SGHDT and YYEEEE.

The chain links TRBV5-6 to TRBJ2-2; 7 bases are shared with TRBD1. This CDR3 comprises 16 residues. Germline V CDR1 and CDR2: SGHDT, YYEEEE. The V and J ends lost 1 base and 4 bases, in that order; junction bases with no gene match: 7. This CDR3 reads CASSLSRQGFTGELFF. The DNA of the CDR3 is TGTGCCAGCAGCTTGTCGCGACAGGGTTTCACCGGGGAGCTGTTTTTT.

V and J are TRBV30 and TRBJ1-5, with D perhaps TRBD1 (6 bases). The germline CDR1 and CDR2 sequences are GTSNPN and SVGIG (reference sequence). The V gene lost 5 bases and the J gene lost 2 bases, with 16 bases spanning the gap. The CDR3 consists of 15 residues. The CDR3, as DNA: TGTGCCTGGTCGTCCCCGGGGGCTGGCAATCAGCCCCAGCATTTT. Encoded protein: CAWSSPGAGNQPQHF.

The rearrangement uses TRBV25-1 and TRBJ1-6; no reliable D call. The CDR3 sequence is 14 residues long. Trimming removed 3 bases from V and 10 bases from J, with 13 bases in between. The germline gives CDR1 MGHDK, CDR2 SYGVNS. The CDR3 region is CASSDLPLLSPLHF. Written as DNA, the CDR3 is TGTGCCAGCAGTGATCTCCCCTTGTTGTCACCCCTCCACTTT.

This chain joins TRBV10-3 and TRBJ2-7; D may be TRBD1 or TRBD2 (5 bases each). This CDR3 region has 13 residues. Per the germline V gene, CDR1 is ENHRY and CDR2 is SYGVKD. V was trimmed by 10 bases and J by 2 bases, leaving 15 bases between them. The CDR3 coding sequence is TGTGCCACCACGGATGGGACCACCTACGAGCAGTACTTC. Its translation is CATTDGTTYEQYF.

This clone showed up just a few times. The sample holds other DNA sequences that translate to the same CDR3. The V gene is TRBV5-1, the J gene TRBJ2-7; 10 nucleotides agree with TRBD1. This CDR3 is 14 amino acids long. Germline loops: CDR1 SGHRS, CDR2 YFSETQ. After removal of 2 bases from V and 2 bases from J, the junction contained 1 base not matched to a gene. The CDR3 DNA follows: TGCGCCAGCAGCTTAGGACAGGGGGCCTACGAGCAGTACTTC. Protein product: CASSLGQGAYEQYF.